A selection of T cell receptor beta chains follows, all from one sample in a study of shared T cell receptors in the human thymus. TCRdb's table, derived via immunoSEQ multiplex PCR, lists solely in-frame clones and lacks some. The sample carries 600,000 or so clones, around 87% recorded once. The same specimen was also included in a second study, on human thymus T cells.

Material for sequencing was thymocytes. Receptors were obtained from a boy younger than two with a congenital heart defect. Both conserved end residues are part of each CDR3.

V,J,CDR3
TRBV30,TRBJ2-1,CAWISPWSGVYNEQFF
TRBV6-5,TRBJ1-5,CASSQTGVQPQHF
TRBV19,TRBJ2-1,CASSPTGGSYNEQFF
TRBV9,TRBJ2-6,CASSVPPLSGANVLTF
TRBV10-1,TRBJ2-7,CASSEGLAGRYEQYF
TRBV6-1,TRBJ2-7,CASSEGLAGGKSYEQYF
TRBV7-9,TRBJ2-1,CASSPRLAGSPNEQFF
TRBV19,TRBJ1-5,CASSWDRNNQPQHF
TRBV5-1,TRBJ2-2,CASSPGRATGELFF
TRBV6-1,TRBJ1-5,CASGAGDQPQHF
TRBV7-8,TRBJ1-5,CASSSRQGLNQPQHF
TRBV7-4,TRBJ2-3,CASSLSGGDDTQYF
TRBV28,TRBJ2-7,CASSLYGVGGKCYEQYF
TRBV14,TRBJ1-1,CASSHSPPVDTEAFF
TRBV6-1,TRBJ1-2,CASSEAPGQNNYYGYTF
TRBV6-4,TRBJ1-2,CASSDSPGQGPGGYTF
TRBV11-2,TRBJ2-5,CASSFDEREKQETQYF
TRBV5-1,TRBJ2-7,CASSWTSFYEQYF
TRBV27,TRBJ1-4,CASSLGQGHEKLFF
TRBV11-2,TRBJ2-3,CASSQPPRNTQYF
TRBV19,TRBJ2-7,CGTSGGYEQYF
TRBV5-1,TRBJ2-7,CASSLGQGASYEQYF
TRBV6-6,TRBJ2-7,CASSPGTGSLRYEQYF
TRBV30,TRBJ1-4,CAWMDSYNEKLFF
TRBV4-3,TRBJ1-5,CASSQEPRGDRNQPQHF